Presented here are 30 T cell receptor beta chains from one specimen sequenced in a study of cytomegalovirus exposure and HLA in healthy donors (dated by TCRdb to about 2017). The library was built by means of the immunoSEQ multiplex PCR assay. For the multiplex PCR, a mixture combining 60 forward primers for TCR Vbeta segments and 13 reverse primers for TCR Jbeta segments was used. Not all clones reach the TCRdb copy of this immuneACCESS table, which keeps in-frame sequences only. Checked studies attribute under half of the gap to unresolved V genes and leave the rest unexplained. This sample lists over 100,000 clones; roughly 80% were detected once. The ten largest account for over 20% of the sample. Sequenced: PBMCs. The receptors derive from a man in his thirties or forties in good health and CMV-seropositive.

The chain links TRBV10-2 to TRBJ2-4; 7 bases match TRBD1. Germline-derived CDR1 and CDR2 are WSHSY and SAAADI. CDR3 length: 13 residues. V lost 4 bases to trimming and J lost 6 bases; unmatched junction nucleotides: 3. The CDR3, as DNA: TGCGCCAGCAGTGCCGACAGGGTAAACATTCAGTACTTC. Translated, it gives CASSADRVNIQYF.

The V gene is TRBV5-4, the J gene TRBJ1-2; 9 bases match TRBD1. Germline V gene lookup returns CDR1 SGHNT and CDR2 YYREEE (reference sequence). CDR3 length: 16 amino acids. V lost 2 bases, J lost 4 bases, and 9 bases stayed unmatched. CDR3 region: CASSFSAPGQGYGYTF. The CDR3 DNA reads as TGTGCCAGCAGCTTTTCCGCACCGGGACAGGGCTATGGCTACACCTTC.

The chain is built from TRBV6-1 and TRBJ1-5, with D unclear. V shed 1 base and J shed 6 bases, with 10 bases lying between them. From germline, CDR1 is MNHNS and CDR2 SASEGT. This CDR3 contains 14 residues. CDR3 region: CASSEGAAGQPQHF. The DNA for the CDR3 is TGTGCCAGCAGTGAAGGGGCCGCCGGTCAGCCCCAGCATTTT.

The gene calls are TRBV10-2 and TRBJ2-5, with a possible D match to TRBD1 (5 bases). The J call may be faulty, since TRBJ2-7 better matches the DNA end. CDR3 length equals 14 residues. CDR1 WSHSY and CDR2 SAAADI come from the germline V gene. CDR3 in amino acids: CASSTMSRGNEQYF. CDR3 in DNA: TGCGCCAGCAGTACCATGAGTAGGGGAAACGAGCAGTACTTC.

The genes are TRBV7-3 and TRBJ2-3, with D unresolved. This CDR3 region has 14 residues. Trimming removed 4 bases at V and 2 bases at J, with 10 bases between. Germline V gene data show CDR1 as SGHTA and CDR2 as FQGTGA. In nucleotides, the CDR3 is TGTGCCAGCAGCTATGGCCCTTACACAGATACGCAGTATTTT. Protein sequence: CASSYGPYTDTQYF.

The V and J genes are TRBV7-9 and TRBJ1-5, with D perhaps matching TRBD1 (5 bases). This CDR3 is 16 amino acids long. The V end lost 5 bases, the J end lost 5 bases, and 19 bases lay between the germline ends. Germline V CDR1 and CDR2: SEHNR, FQNEAQ (reference sequence). In DNA, the CDR3 is TGTGCCAGCAGCCCCCTCTGGGCAGACAGCCATCAGCCCCAGCATTTT. This translates into CASSPLWADSHQPQHF.

This clone was recorded a few times. This sequence joins TRBV6-1 and TRBJ2-7; 7 bases line up with TRBD1. This CDR3 comprises 13 residues. After removal of 8 bases from V and 0 bases from J, the junction contained 4 bases not matched to a gene. Germline V lookup: CDR1 MNHNS, CDR2 SASEGT. Here the CDR3 DNA reads TGTGCCAGCCACCGGGACAGCTCCTACGAGCAGTACTTC. Translation: CASHRDSSYEQYF.

V is TRBV10-3 and J is TRBJ2-7; 7 bases align to TRBD1. Germline loops: CDR1 ENHRY, CDR2 SYGVKD. The CDR3 spans 15 residues. Trimming cost V 0 bases and J 3 bases; bases outside gene matches: 5. CDR3 sequence (DNA): TGTGCCATCAGTGAGTCGCGACAGGGTGGCTACGAGCAGTACTTC. Translating it yields CAISESRQGGYEQYF.

This chain joins TRBV10-3 and TRBJ1-2, with no clear D. CDR1 and CDR2 (germline): ENHRY, SYGVKD. The CDR3 is 13 residues long. The V gene lost 3 bases and the J gene lost 5 bases, with 10 bases spanning the gap. DNA of the CDR3: TGTGCCATCAGTGATTATCGAGGTTATGGCTACACCTTC. Residues: CAISDYRGYGYTF.

The chain recombines TRBV28 with TRBJ2-7, with 11 bases lining up with TRBD2. CDR3 size: 14 residues. The V gene's germline CDR1 is MDHEN and CDR2 SYDVKM. V lost 8 bases, J lost 6 bases, and 9 bases stayed unmatched. The CDR3 sequence: CASGSGRAGLEQYV. DNA of the CDR3: TGTGCCAGCGGTAGCGGGAGGGCCGGTCTCGAGCAGTACGTC.

The V call is TRBV6-1, the J call TRBJ2-7; 7 bases line up with TRBD2. The CDR3 loop spans 13 amino acids. Per germline, CDR1 MNHNS and CDR2 SASEGT. With V trimmed by 10 bases and J by 2 bases, 8 bases remained unmatched. The CDR3 bases are TGTGCCACGTGGGAGGGGAACCCCTACGAGCAGTACTTC. It yields the protein CATWEGNPYEQYF.

The rearrangement uses TRBV5-1 and TRBJ1-4; no reliable D call. This CDR3 region has 13 residues. Germline V lookup: CDR1 SGHRS, CDR2 YFSETQ. V was cut by 1 base and J by 7 bases, with 8 bases left in between. For the CDR3, the DNA is TGCGCCAGCAGCTTGAGTCCCAGTGAAAAACTGTTTTTT. Translated, it gives CASSLSPSEKLFF.

The count of this clone is one. This chain connects TRBV28 to TRBJ2-1; TRBD2 aligns across 8 bases. Germline-derived CDR1 and CDR2 are MDHEN and SYDVKM. The junction had 18 bases not matched to a gene; V was cut back by 5 bases and J by 3 bases. The CDR3 totals 19 residues. The CDR3 DNA follows: TGTGCCAGCAGTACCCTCCGAGGTACCAGCCGGGAGGGCTACAATGAGCAGTTCTTC. It translates to CASSTLRGTSREGYNEQFF. The whole variable domain, remainder taken from reference TRBV28 and TRBJ2-1, is DVKVTQSSRYLVKRTGEKVFLECVQDMDHENMFWYRQDPGLGLRLIYFSYDVKMKEKGDIPEGYSVSREKKERFSLILESASTNQTSMYLCASSTLRGTSREGYNEQFFGPGTRLTVL.

The rearrangement links TRBV20-1 to TRBJ2-3; D is undetermined. The CDR3 has 11 amino acids. CDR1 and CDR2 (germline): DFQATT, SNEGSKA (reference sequence). Deletions cut 5 bases from V and 2 bases from J, with 5 bases between. The CDR3 DNA follows: TGCAGTGCTTTCTTCACAGATACGCAGTATTTT. Translation gives CSAFFTDTQYF.

J is TRBJ2-7 and V is TRBV7-8; 7 bases are shared with TRBD2. Unmatched junction bases numbered 6, after V lost 4 bases and J lost 3 bases. The CDR3 loop spans 14 amino acids. Germline V gene lookup returns CDR1 SGHVS and CDR2 FQNEAQ. CDR3: CASSWTGGGYEQYV. DNA of the CDR3: TGTGCCAGCAGCTGGACGGGAGGAGGCTACGAGCAGTACGTC.

The chain uses TRBV13 and TRBJ2-7; maybe TRBD2 (5 bases). Per germline, CDR1 PRHDT and CDR2 FYEKMQ (reference sequence). The V end lost 5 bases, the J end lost 3 bases, and 20 bases lay between the germline ends. The CDR3 sequence is 16 residues long. DNA for the CDR3: TGTGCCAGCAGCCGTACAACCGGGCTAGCAATCTACGAGCAGTACTTC. It yields the protein CASSRTTGLAIYEQYF. Full variable domain (outside the CDR3, taken from reference TRBV13 and TRBJ2-7): AAGVIQSPRHLIKEKRETATLKCYPIPRHDTVYWYQQGPGQDPQFLISFYEKMQSDKGSIPDRFSAQQFSDYHSELNMSSLELGDSALYFCASSRTTGLAIYEQYFGPGTRLTVT.

V and J are TRBV7-9 and TRBJ1-1; possibly TRBD1 for D (5 bases). Between the trimmed V and J ends, which lost 3 bases and 3 bases, there was a span of 11 bases. Germline CDR1 reads SEHNR; CDR2 reads FQNEAQ (reference sequence). The CDR3 contains 14 residues. The CDR3 sequence is CASSFQGIDTEAFF. CDR3 in DNA: TGTGCCAGCAGCTTTCAGGGTATTGACACTGAAGCTTTCTTT.

The CDR3 nucleotides read TGTGCCAGCAGCTTAGGGGGGACAGTCTACGAGCAGTACTTC. It specifies CASSLGGTVYEQYF. This chain uses TRBV7-2 with TRBJ2-7; TRBD1 matches 7 bases. V dropped 1 base and J dropped 3; count of bases not matched to a gene: 3. The germline CDR1 and CDR2 sequences are SGHTA and FQGNSA. CDR3 length: 14 amino acids.

This chain joins TRBV5-1 and TRBJ2-2; 7 positions agree with TRBD1. CDR3 length: 13 residues. The trim removed 4 bases at V and 12 bases at J, leaving 9 bases unmatched. The germline V gene encodes CDR1 SGHRS and CDR2 YFSETQ. CDR3: CASSPGQTDKLFF. DNA of the CDR3: TGCGCCAGCAGCCCGGGACAGACCGACAAGCTGTTTTTT. Based on the CDR3 plus reference TRBV5-1 and TRBJ2-2, the full variable domain is KAGVTQTPRYLIKTRGQQVTLSCSPISGHRSVSWYQQTPGQGLQFLFEYFSETQRNKGNFPGRFSGRQFSNSRSEMNVSTLELGDSALYLCASSPGQTDKLFFGEGSRLTVL.

The chain is built from TRBV27 and TRBJ2-1, with D maybe TRBD1 (5 bases). V lost 2 bases and J 7 bases, leaving 15 bases between the germline ends. The CDR3 loop spans 15 amino acids. In germline, CDR1 is MNHEY, CDR2 SMNVEV (reference sequence). The CDR3 loop reads CASSLNSPGPNEQFF. The CDR3 DNA is TGTGCCAGCAGTTTAAACTCCCCAGGGCCAAATGAGCAGTTCTTC.

This clone came up a few times. The chain couples TRBV19 to TRBJ2-3; 9 bases are shared with TRBD2. The ends lost 5 bases at V and 3 bases at J; junction bases unmatched: 9. This CDR3 region has 16 residues. From germline, CDR1 is LNHDA and CDR2 SQIVND (reference sequence). The CDR3 reads CASSDSTSGMTDTQYF. CDR3 DNA: TGTGCCAGTAGTGACTCGACTAGCGGAATGACAGATACGCAGTATTTT.

Turning to this clone: A junction boundary mismatches the germline segment, possibly from a read error. This chain connects TRBV7-9 to TRBJ2-7; no clear D. Germline loops: CDR1 SEHNR, CDR2 FQNEAQ (reference sequence). The CDR3 covers 11 residues. CDR3 residues: CSSSQSYEQYF. The DNA for the CDR3 is TGTTCCAGCAGCCAATCCTACGAGCAGTACTTC.

This clone was observed a few times. The rearrangement uses TRBV7-9 and TRBJ2-1; TRBD2 matches 11 bases. Unmatched junction bases numbered 4, after V lost 1 base and J lost 8 bases. CDR1 and CDR2 from the germline V gene are SEHNR and FQNEAQ (reference sequence). CDR3 length: 15 residues. The CDR3 spells CASSLVAGGPYEQFF. CDR3 nucleotides: TGTGCCAGCAGCTTAGTAGCGGGAGGGCCGTATGAGCAGTTCTTC.

Points on this clone: The identical CDR3 is also encoded by other nucleotide sequences in the sample. The chain uses TRBV30 and TRBJ1-1; possible D gene TRBD1, 5 bases. CDR3 length equals 13 residues. V was cut by 0 bases and J by 4 bases, with 9 bases left in between. Germline V gives CDR1 GTSNPN, CDR2 SVGIG (reference sequence). The CDR3 loop is CAWSVWGGTEAFF. DNA for the CDR3: TGTGCCTGGAGTGTATGGGGGGGCACTGAAGCTTTCTTT.

This clone has at least ten counts. This rearrangement joins TRBV11-2 to TRBJ1-2, with D hard to call. The V gene lost 1 base and the J gene lost 5 bases, with 5 bases spanning the gap. The CDR3 is 12 amino acids. The germline V gene has CDR1 SGHAT and CDR2 FQNNGV. CDR3 bases: TGTGCCAGCAGCTTAGTTGAGTATGGCTACACCTTC. Protein sequence: CASSLVEYGYTF. Full variable domain (outside the CDR3, taken from reference TRBV11-2 and TRBJ1-2): EAGVAQSPRYKIIEKRQSVAFWCNPISGHATLYWYQQILGQGPKLLIQFQNNGVVDDSQLPKDRFSAERLKGVDSTLKIQPAKLEDSAVYLCASSLVEYGYTFGSGTRLTVV.

This chain joins TRBV27 and TRBJ2-2; no clear D. Germline lookup yields CDR1 MNHEY and CDR2 SMNVEV (reference sequence). The CDR3 length is 13 residues. V lost 1 base and J lost 5, with 5 bases in between. Written as DNA, the CDR3 is TGTGCCAGCAGTTTATTGAGGACCGGGGAGCTGTTTTTT. This translates into CASSLLRTGELFF.

This chain uses TRBV6-1 with TRBJ1-6; 9 nucleotides align to TRBD1. Germline V CDR1 and CDR2: MNHNS, SASEGT. The CDR3 is 14 amino acids. Germline trimming cut 6 bases from V and 9 bases from J; bases unmatched to any gene: 6. The CDR3 loop is CASSRDRAFSPLHF. The DNA for the CDR3 is TGTGCCAGCAGCCGGGACAGGGCTTTTTCACCCCTCCACTTT.

In the case of this clone: At one end the junction does not follow the germline gene, possibly because of a read error. The rearrangement links TRBV10-2 to TRBJ1-5; perhaps TRBD1 as D (5 bases). Germline V lookup: CDR1 WSHSY, CDR2 SAAADI. This CDR3 has 15 residues. The CDR3 region has the DNA TGTGCCACTTGGGGGGACTTATATAGCAATCAGCCCCAGCATTTT. It translates to CATWGDLYSNQPQHF.

The CDR3 region has the DNA TGTGCCAGCATTAGCGGACAGGGGGGGACCGGGGAGCTGTTTTTT. This codes for CASISGQGGTGELFF. The J gene is TRBJ2-2, the V gene TRBV2; 10 positions agree with TRBD1. V lost 7 bases and J lost 5; bases outside the gene matches: 7. The CDR3 runs 15 residues. Germline values: CDR1 SNHLY, CDR2 FYNNEI.

This chain connects TRBV4-1 to TRBJ2-1; D gene uncertain. From germline, CDR1 is MGHRA and CDR2 YSYEKL. The CDR3 spans 17 residues. The ends were cut back, 2 bases at V and 0 bases at J, with 14 bases in the middle. The CDR3 reads CASSQIDLGFSYNEQFF. CDR3 nucleotides: TGCGCCAGCAGCCAAATTGATCTAGGCTTCTCCTACAATGAGCAGTTCTTC.